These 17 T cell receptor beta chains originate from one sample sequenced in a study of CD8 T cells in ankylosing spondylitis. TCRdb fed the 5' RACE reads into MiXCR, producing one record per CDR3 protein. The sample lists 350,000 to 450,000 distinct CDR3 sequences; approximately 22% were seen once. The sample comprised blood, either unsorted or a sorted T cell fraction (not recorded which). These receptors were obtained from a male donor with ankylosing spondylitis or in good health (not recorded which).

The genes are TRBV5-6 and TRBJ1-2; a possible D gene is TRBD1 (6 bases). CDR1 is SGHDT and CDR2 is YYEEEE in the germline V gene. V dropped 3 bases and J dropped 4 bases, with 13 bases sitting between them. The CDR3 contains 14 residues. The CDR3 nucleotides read TGTGCCAGCAGCTCCCTTACAGGGACCTATGGCTACACCTTC. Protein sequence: CASSSLTGTYGYTF.

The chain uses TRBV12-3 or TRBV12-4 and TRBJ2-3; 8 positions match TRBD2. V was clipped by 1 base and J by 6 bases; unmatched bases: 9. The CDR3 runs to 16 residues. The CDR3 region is CASSLEVGGGRDTQYF. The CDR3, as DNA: TGTGCCAGCAGTTTAGAGGTCGGGGGGGGCCGGGATACGCAGTATTTT.

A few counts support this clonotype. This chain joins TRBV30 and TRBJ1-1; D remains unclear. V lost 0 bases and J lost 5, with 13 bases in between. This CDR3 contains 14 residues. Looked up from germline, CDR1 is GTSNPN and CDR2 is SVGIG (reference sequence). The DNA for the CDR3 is TGTGCCTGGAGTGTTTCCGACCAGTGGACTGAAGCTTTCTTT. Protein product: CAWSVSDQWTEAFF.

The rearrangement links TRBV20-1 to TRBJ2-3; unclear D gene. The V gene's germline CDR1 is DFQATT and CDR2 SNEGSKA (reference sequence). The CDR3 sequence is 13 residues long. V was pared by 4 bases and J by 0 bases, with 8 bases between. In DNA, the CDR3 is TGCAGTGCTACCGGCAAGAGCACAGATACGCAGTATTTT. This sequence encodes CSATGKSTDTQYF.

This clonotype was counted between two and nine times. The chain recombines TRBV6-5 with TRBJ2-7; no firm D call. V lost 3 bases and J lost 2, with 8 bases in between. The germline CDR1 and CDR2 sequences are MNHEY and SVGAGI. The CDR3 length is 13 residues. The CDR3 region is CASSYTSTYEQYF. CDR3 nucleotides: TGTGCCAGCAGTTATACCTCAACCTACGAGCAGTACTTC.

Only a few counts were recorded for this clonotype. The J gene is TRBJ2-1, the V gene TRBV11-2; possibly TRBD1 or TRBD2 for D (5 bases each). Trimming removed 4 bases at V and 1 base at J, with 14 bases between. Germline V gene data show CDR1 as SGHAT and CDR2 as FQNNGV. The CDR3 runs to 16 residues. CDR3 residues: CASSWDGAESYNEQFF. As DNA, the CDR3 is TGTGCCAGCAGCTGGGACGGCGCTGAGTCCTACAATGAGCAGTTCTTC. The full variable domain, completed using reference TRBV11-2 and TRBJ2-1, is EAGVAQSPRYKIIEKRQSVAFWCNPISGHATLYWYQQILGQGPKLLIQFQNNGVVDDSQLPKDRFSAERLKGVDSTLKIQPAKLEDSAVYLCASSWDGAESYNEQFFGPGTRLTVL.

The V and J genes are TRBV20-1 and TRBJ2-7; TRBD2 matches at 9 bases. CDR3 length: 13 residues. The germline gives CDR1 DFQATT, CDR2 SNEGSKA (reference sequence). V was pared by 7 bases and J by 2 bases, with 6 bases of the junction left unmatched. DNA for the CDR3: TGCAGTGTCCTGACTAGCGGACCCTACGAGCAGTACTTC. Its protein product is CSVLTSGPYEQYF.

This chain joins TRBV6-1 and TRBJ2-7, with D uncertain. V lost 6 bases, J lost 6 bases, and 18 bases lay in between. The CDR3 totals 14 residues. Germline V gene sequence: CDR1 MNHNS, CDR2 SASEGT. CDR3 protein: CASSRRTTSTEQYF. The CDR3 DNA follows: TGTGCCAGCAGCCGCAGGACCACTTCTACCGAGCAGTACTTC.

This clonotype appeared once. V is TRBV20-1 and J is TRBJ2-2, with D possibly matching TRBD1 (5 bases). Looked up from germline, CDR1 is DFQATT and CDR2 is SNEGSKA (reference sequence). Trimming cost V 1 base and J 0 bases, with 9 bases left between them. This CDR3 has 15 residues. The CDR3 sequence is CSARGSDTNTGELFF. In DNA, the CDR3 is TGCAGTGCTAGAGGCTCGGACACGAACACCGGGGAGCTGTTTTTT.

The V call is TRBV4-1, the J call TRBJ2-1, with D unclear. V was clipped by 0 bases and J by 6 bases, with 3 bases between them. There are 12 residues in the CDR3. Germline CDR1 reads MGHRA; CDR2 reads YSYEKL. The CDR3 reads CASSQELNEQFF. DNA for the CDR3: TGCGCCAGCAGCCAAGAGCTCAATGAGCAGTTCTTC.

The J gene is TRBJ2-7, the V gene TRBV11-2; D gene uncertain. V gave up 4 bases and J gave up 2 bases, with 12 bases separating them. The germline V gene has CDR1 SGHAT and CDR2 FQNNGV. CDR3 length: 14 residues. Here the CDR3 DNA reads TGTGCCAGCAGCTGGCAGCACGAGACCTACGAGCAGTACTTC. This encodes CASSWQHETYEQYF.

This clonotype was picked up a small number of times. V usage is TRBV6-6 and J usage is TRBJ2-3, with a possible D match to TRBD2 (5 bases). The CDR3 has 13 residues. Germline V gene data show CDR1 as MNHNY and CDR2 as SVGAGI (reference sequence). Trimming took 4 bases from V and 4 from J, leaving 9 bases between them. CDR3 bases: TGTGCCAGCAGTTTGGATAGCGCAGATACGCAGTATTTT. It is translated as CASSLDSADTQYF.

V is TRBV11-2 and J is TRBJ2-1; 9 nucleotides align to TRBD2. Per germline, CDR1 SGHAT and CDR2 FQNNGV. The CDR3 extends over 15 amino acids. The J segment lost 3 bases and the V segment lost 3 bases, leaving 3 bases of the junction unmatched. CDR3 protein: CASSFSGGDYNEQFF. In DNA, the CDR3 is TGTGCCAGCAGCTTTAGCGGGGGCGACTACAATGAGCAGTTCTTC.

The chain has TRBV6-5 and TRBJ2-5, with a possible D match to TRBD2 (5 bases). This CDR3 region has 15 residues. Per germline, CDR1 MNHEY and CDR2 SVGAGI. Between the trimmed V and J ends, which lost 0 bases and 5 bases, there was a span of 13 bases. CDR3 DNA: TGTGCCAGCAGTTACTCGAGAGGGAACTCGGAGACCCAGTACTTC. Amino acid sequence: CASSYSRGNSETQYF.

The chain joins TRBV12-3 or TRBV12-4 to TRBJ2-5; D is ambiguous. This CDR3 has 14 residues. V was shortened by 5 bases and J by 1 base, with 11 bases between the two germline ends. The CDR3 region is CASSPRQPQETQYF. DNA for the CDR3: TGTGCCAGCAGTCCCCGTCAGCCCCAAGAGACCCAGTACTTC.

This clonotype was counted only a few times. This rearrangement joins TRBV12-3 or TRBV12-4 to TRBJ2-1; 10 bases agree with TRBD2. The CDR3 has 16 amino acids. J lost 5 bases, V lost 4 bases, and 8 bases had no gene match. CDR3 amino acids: CASSSTGLAINNEQFF. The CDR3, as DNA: TGTGCCAGCAGTTCGACGGGACTAGCGATTAACAATGAGCAGTTCTTC.

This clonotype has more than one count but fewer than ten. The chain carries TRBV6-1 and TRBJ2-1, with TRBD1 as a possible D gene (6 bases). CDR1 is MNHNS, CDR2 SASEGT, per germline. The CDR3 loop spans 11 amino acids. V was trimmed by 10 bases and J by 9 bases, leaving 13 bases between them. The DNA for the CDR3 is TGTGCCATGTCAGGGGTGAGTGAGCAGTTCTTC. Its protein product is CAMSGVSEQFF.